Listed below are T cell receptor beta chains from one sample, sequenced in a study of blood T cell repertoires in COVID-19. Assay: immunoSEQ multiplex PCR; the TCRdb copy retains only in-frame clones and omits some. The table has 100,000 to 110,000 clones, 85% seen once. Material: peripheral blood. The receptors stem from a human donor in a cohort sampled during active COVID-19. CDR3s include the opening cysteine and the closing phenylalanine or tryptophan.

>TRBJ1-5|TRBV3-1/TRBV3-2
CASSRNTGGGQPQHF
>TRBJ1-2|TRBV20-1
CSASATGVGGYTF
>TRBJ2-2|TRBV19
CASSLGTGVTGELFF
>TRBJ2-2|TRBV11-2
CASSPIRGHTGELFF
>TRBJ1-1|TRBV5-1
CASSLGDREAFF
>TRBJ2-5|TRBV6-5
CASSYSGGRRRETQYF
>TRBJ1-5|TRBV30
CAWSGHGSNQPQHF
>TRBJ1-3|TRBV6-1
CASSDVRSGSGNTIYF
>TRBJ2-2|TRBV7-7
CASSSRDNANTGELFF
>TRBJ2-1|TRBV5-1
CASSLDRSSYNEQFF
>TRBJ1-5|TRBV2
CASNSAGRGNQPQHF
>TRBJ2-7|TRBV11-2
CASSFSSGPLYEQYF
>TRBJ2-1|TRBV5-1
CASSVGQSYNEQFF
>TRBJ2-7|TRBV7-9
CASSSRDRSVEQYF
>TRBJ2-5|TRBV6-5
CASSYSNSGTQYF